The 7 T cell receptor beta chains in this list originate from one sample, sequenced in a study of blood T cell repertoires in COVID-19. TCRdb keeps only in-frame clones here, not all; method: immunoSEQ multiplex PCR. The data hold roughly 200,000 clones, with roughly 80% observed a single time. The sequenced sample consisted of peripheral blood. Receptor source: a woman aged 60 to 75 with COVID-19, enrolled during active disease.

The V and J genes are TRBV30 and TRBJ1-2, with D maybe TRBD1 (5 bases). The V and J ends lost 5 bases and 0 bases respectively, with 16 bases between them. Germline V CDR1 and CDR2: GTSNPN, SVGIG (reference sequence). This CDR3 has 15 amino acids. The CDR3 nucleotides are TGTGCCTGGCTGGAAGGCAGGGCCCCTAACTATGGCTACACCTTC. Translation: CAWLEGRAPNYGYTF.

The rearrangement uses TRBV29-1 and TRBJ2-5, with TRBD2 as a possible D gene (6 bases). The CDR3 consists of 12 residues. Trimming took 4 bases from V and 3 from J, leaving 9 bases between them. CDR1 and CDR2 (germline): SQVTM, ANQGSEA. The CDR3 sequence: CSVAPGEETQYF. The CDR3 DNA sequence: TGCAGCGTTGCCCCGGGGGAAGAGACCCAGTACTTC.

The chain uses TRBV19 and TRBJ2-1; TRBD2 matches at 9 bases. V gave up 0 bases and J gave up 6 bases; unmatched junction bases: 6. Germline assignment: CDR1 LNHDA and CDR2 SQIVND (reference sequence). The CDR3 has 16 amino acids. For the CDR3, the DNA is TGTGCCAGTAGTATAGAATCCGGACTAGCGAGCAATGAGCAGTTCTTC. Its translation is CASSIESGLASNEQFF.

The chain links TRBV6-1 to TRBJ1-1, with D possibly being TRBD1 (5 bases). Trimming cost V 3 bases and J 8 bases, with 10 bases left between them. Germline lookup yields CDR1 MNHNS and CDR2 SASEGT. The CDR3 runs 12 residues. CDR3 sequence (DNA): TGTGCCAGCAGTGAGTCAGGGTGGGAAGCTTTCTTT. It specifies CASSESGWEAFF.

This clone was seen a handful of times. The V call is TRBV2, the J call TRBJ1-6, with D hard to call. V gave up 5 bases and J gave up 2 bases, with 7 bases separating them. This CDR3 is built from 14 residues. CDR1 and CDR2 (germline): SNHLY, FYNNEI. CDR3 protein: CASSWRPYNSPLHF. The DNA for the CDR3 is TGTGCCAGCAGTTGGAGACCCTATAATTCACCCCTCCACTTT.

V gene TRBV7-2 combines with J gene TRBJ2-1; TRBD2 matches 8 bases. Germline V gene sequence: CDR1 SGHTA, CDR2 FQGNSA. The CDR3 is made up of 15 amino acids. Trimming at V came to 2 bases and at J to 4 bases, leaving 4 bases not matched to a gene. The DNA for the CDR3 is TGTGCCAGCAGCTTACTAGCGGGCGCATACAATGAGCAGTTCTTC. This sequence encodes CASSLLAGAYNEQFF.

The rearrangement joins TRBV7-6 to TRBJ2-1; 11 bases are a match to TRBD1. The length of the CDR3 is 16 residues. Germline assignment: CDR1 SGHVS and CDR2 FNYEAQ. V lost 5 bases, J lost 6 bases, and 9 bases stayed unmatched. In nucleotides, the CDR3 is TGTGCCAGCAGCGCGGCGAAGGGGACAGGGGGCAATGAGCAGTTCTTC. Protein sequence: CASSAAKGTGGNEQFF.